One T cell receptor beta chain is described in this entry. Germline-derived CDR1 and CDR2 are SGHRS and YFSETQ. CDR3 length: 14 residues. V gave up 7 bases and J gave up 3 bases; unmatched junction bases: 9. This entry is derived from a study of shared clonotypes between healthy human individuals. Sequenced by immunoSEQ multiplex PCR; TCRdb stores in-frame clones only, minus some. The sample lists 950,000 to 1,100,000 clones, roughly 80% occurring once. This chain links TRBV5-1 with TRBJ2-7, with 8 nucleotides matching TRBD2. Sequences were obtained from memory CD4+ T cells sorted from blood. Described subset: CD45RA-negative fraction. This receptor was obtained from a man aged 18 to 35 in good health. The CDR3 is CASGNAAGGYEQYF. The CDR3 DNA is TGCGCCAGCGGAAACGCGGCGGGGGGCTACGAGCAGTACTTC.